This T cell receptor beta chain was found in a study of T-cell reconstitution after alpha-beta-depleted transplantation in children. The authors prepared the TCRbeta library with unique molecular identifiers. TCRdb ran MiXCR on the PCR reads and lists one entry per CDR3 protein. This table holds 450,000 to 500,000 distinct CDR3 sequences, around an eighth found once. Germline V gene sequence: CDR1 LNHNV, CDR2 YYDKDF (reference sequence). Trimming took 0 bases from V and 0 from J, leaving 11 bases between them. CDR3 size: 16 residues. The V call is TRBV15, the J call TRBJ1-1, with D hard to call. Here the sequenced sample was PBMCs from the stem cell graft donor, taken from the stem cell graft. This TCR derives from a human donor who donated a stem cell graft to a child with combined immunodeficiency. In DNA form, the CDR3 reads TGTGCCACCAGCAGAGAGACATTCGACATGAACACTGAAGCTTTCTTT. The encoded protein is CATSRETFDMNTEAFF.